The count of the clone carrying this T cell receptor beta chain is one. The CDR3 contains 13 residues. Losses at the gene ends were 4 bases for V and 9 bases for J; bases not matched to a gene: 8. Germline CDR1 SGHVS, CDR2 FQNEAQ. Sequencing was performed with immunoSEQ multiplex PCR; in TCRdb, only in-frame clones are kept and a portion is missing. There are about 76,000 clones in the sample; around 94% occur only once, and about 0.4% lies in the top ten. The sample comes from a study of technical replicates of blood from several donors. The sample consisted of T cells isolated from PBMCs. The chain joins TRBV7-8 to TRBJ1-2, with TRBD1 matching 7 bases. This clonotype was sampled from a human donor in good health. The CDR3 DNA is TGTGCCAGCAGCTCTCAGACAGGGTATAGCTACACCTTC. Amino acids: CASSSQTGYSYTF.